This entry lists 11 T cell receptor beta chains sequenced from one sample in a study of T-cell memory formation after mild COVID-19. One entry per CDR3 protein results from TCRdb running MiXCR on the 5' RACE reads. The table records roughly 130,000 distinct CDR3 sequences, 15% to 20% of them present only once. Sample: PBMCs or a T cell subset sorted from them (not recorded which). These receptors were taken from a man aged 18-30 years who had mild COVID-19 (a few samples of this study predate the infection). Cell type and time point are not known.

This clonotype has a count of ten or more. This chain joins TRBV12-3 or TRBV12-4 and TRBJ2-1, with 9 bases lining up with TRBD2. J gave up 9 bases and V 6 bases, and 9 bases lay outside the gene matches. The CDR3 spans 14 residues. The DNA of the CDR3 is TGTGCCAGCAGCTCCCCGGGACTAGCTGGTGAGCAGTTCTTC. This translates into CASSSPGLAGEQFF.

This clonotype was detected ten times or more. The rearrangement links TRBV7-2 to TRBJ2-4; 10 nucleotides align to TRBD2. Looked up from germline, CDR1 is SGHTA and CDR2 is FQGNSA. The CDR3 is 14 residues long. J gave up 5 bases and V 6 bases, and 4 bases lay outside the gene matches. Here the CDR3 reads CASSTGLAENIQYF. In nucleotides, the CDR3 is TGTGCCAGCAGTACCGGACTAGCGGAAAACATTCAGTACTTC.

This clonotype was seen many times. The V gene is TRBV6-5, the J gene TRBJ2-7; D may be TRBD2 (5 bases). The germline V and J ends were trimmed by 6 bases and 0 bases, with 12 bases remaining between them. CDR1 MNHEY and CDR2 SVGAGI come from the germline V gene. CDR3 size: 14 residues. The CDR3 loop reads CASRRERDSYEQYF. The CDR3 bases are TGTGCCAGCAGGAGGGAACGGGACTCCTACGAGCAGTACTTC.

This clonotype appeared a few times. The chain carries TRBV6-5 and TRBJ2-3; possible D gene TRBD2, 7 bases. Germline assignment: CDR1 MNHEY and CDR2 SVGAGI. V gave up 1 base and J gave up 4 bases, with 12 bases separating them. This CDR3 contains 15 residues. The chain's CDR3 is CASSYYRGAADTQYF. CDR3 nucleotide sequence: TGTGCCAGCAGTTACTATCGGGGGGCAGCAGATACGCAGTATTTT.

This rearrangement joins TRBV7-3 to TRBJ2-3; TRBD2 might be the D (6 bases). The V and J ends lost 3 bases and 1 base respectively, with 11 bases between them. The CDR3 consists of 15 residues. Per the germline V gene, CDR1 is SGHTA and CDR2 is FQGTGA. The CDR3 reads CASSFGAGRTDTQYF. CDR3 sequence (DNA): TGTGCCAGCAGCTTTGGGGCGGGGCGCACAGATACGCAGTATTTT. The full variable domain, rest sourced from reference TRBV7-3 and TRBJ2-3, is GAGVSQTPSNKVTEKGKYVELRCDPISGHTALYWYRQSLGQGPEFLIYFQGTGAADDSGLPNDRFFAVRPEGSVSTLKIQRTERGDSAVYLCASSFGAGRTDTQYFGPGTRLTVL.

This chain links TRBV6-5 with TRBJ1-2; D not certain. Germline V CDR1 and CDR2: MNHEY, SVGAGI. V was cut by 6 bases and J by 6 bases, with 11 bases left in between. CDR3 length: 12 amino acids. CDR3 sequence: CASSPIGDGYTF. CDR3 DNA: TGTGCCAGCAGCCCCATCGGAGATGGCTACACCTTC.

The V call is TRBV18, the J call TRBJ2-7; TRBD2 aligns across 7 bases. Trimming removed 7 bases from V and 3 bases from J; junction bases left unmatched: 9. Germline values: CDR1 KGHSH, CDR2 LQKENI. There are 14 residues in the CDR3. CDR3 nucleotides: TGTGCCAGCTTCGTAGGCGGGGGATTCTACGAGCAGTACTTC. Translating gives CASFVGGGFYEQYF.

In this sample, this clonotype turned up many times. The V and J genes are TRBV18 and TRBJ2-1; TRBD1 is a possible D gene (6 bases). This CDR3 contains 14 residues. Germline V gene lookup returns CDR1 KGHSH and CDR2 LQKENI. V lost 4 bases and J lost 7, with 14 bases in between. Written as DNA, the CDR3 is TGTGCCAGCTCACTGGACTCAAGGGGGAATGAGCAGTTCTTC. Protein: CASSLDSRGNEQFF.

This clonotype was seen once. The chain joins TRBV20-1 to TRBJ2-7; 7 nucleotides agree with TRBD2. CDR1 is DFQATT, CDR2 SNEGSKA, per germline (reference sequence). This CDR3 spans 13 amino acids. V lost 3 bases to trimming and J lost 2 bases; unmatched junction nucleotides: 4. CDR3 residues: CSASRGTTYEQYF. The CDR3 coding sequence is TGCAGTGCTAGCCGGGGGACTACCTACGAGCAGTACTTC.

This chain uses TRBV10-3 with TRBJ1-1; the match to TRBD1 covers 7 bases. This CDR3 comprises 15 residues. Germline trimming cut 2 bases from V and 0 bases from J; bases unmatched to any gene: 3. Germline values: CDR1 ENHRY, CDR2 SYGVKD. CDR3 in DNA: TGTGCCATCAGTGAGAGGGGGCAGATGAACACTGAAGCTTTCTTT. Its protein is CAISERGQMNTEAFF.

This clonotype has at least ten counts. The rearrangement links TRBV7-2 to TRBJ2-3; D may be TRBD1 (5 bases). V gave up 5 bases and J gave up 6 bases, with 6 bases separating them. Germline V CDR1 and CDR2: SGHTA, FQGNSA. This CDR3 has 11 amino acids. CDR3 in amino acids: CASSAGDTQYF. CDR3 DNA: TGTGCCAGCAGCGCAGGGGATACGCAGTATTTT. Full variable domain (rest looked up from reference TRBV7-2 and TRBJ2-3): GAGVSQSPSNKVTEKGKDVELRCDPISGHTALYWYRQSLGQGLEFLIYFQGNSAPDKSGLPSDRFSAERTGGSVSTLTIQRTQQEDSAVYLCASSAGDTQYFGPGTRLTVL.